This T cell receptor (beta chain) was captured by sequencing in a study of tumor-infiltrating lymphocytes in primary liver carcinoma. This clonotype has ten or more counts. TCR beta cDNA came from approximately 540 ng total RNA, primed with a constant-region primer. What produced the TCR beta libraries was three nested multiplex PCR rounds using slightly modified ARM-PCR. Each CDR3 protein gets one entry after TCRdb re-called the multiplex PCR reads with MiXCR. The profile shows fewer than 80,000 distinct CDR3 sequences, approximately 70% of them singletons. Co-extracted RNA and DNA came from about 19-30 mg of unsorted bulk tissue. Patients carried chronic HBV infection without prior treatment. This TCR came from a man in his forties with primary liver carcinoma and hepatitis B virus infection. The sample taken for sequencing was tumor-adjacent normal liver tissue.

The CDR3 sequence is CAWGTGGSTEAFF. The CDR3 DNA follows: TGTGCCTGGGGTACAGGGGGCAGCACTGAAGCTTTCTTT. The chain has TRBV30 and TRBJ1-1, with 9 positions matching TRBD1. The CDR3 covers 13 residues. V gave up 5 bases and J gave up 4 bases; unmatched junction bases: 5. The germline gives CDR1 GTSNPN, CDR2 SVGIG (reference sequence).